This T cell receptor (beta chain) emerged from a study of graft-versus-host responses after intestinal transplantation. Study in general: Induction with anti-thymocyte globulin, then tacrolimus and steroids for around three years, was given to all recipients.

The CDR3 totals 14 residues. Trimming took 5 bases from V and 6 from J, leaving 17 bases between them. Germline loops: CDR1 MNHNS, CDR2 SASEGT. This clone showed up just a few times. The protocol was immunoSEQ multiplex PCR, while the TCRdb copy is restricted to in-frame clones and leaves out a portion. Of about 14,000 clones in the sample, approximately 33% were seen once. The receptor comes from a human patient who received an intestinal transplant. The sample consisted of alloreactive CD4+ T cells from a mixed lymphocyte reaction culture, taken before intestinal transplant. Subset meaning: CFSE-low proliferating T cells sorted from roughly 6-day pre-transplant mixed lymphocyte reaction (GvH or HvG direction). The chain uses TRBV6-1 and TRBJ2-7; D may match TRBD1 or TRBD2 (5 bases each). CDR3 in DNA: TGTGCCAGCAGTCCTCTAGGGACCTTAAGCGAGCAGTACTTC. Protein sequence: CASSPLGTLSEQYF.